The T cell receptor (beta chain) described here comes from a study of cytomegalovirus exposure and HLA in healthy donors. The overall study: In an earlier analysis, around 120 million unique TCR beta sequences were found from some 180 million T cells. Findings and limits, study-wide: Accounts indicate the classifier identified cytomegalovirus status with strong specificity and sensitivity.

PCR primers comprised 60 Vbeta and 13 Jbeta primers. TCRdb keeps only in-frame clones here, not all; method: immunoSEQ multiplex PCR. The repertoire holds 150,000 to 200,000 clones, with 84% as singletons. About this clone itself: Its antigen is unknown.

Material for sequencing was PBMCs. The sequence was obtained from a man in his late teens or twenties in good health and CMV-seronegative.

The CDR3 coding sequence is TGTGCCATCACCGGACAGAACACCGGGGAGCTGTTTTTT. It yields the protein CAITGQNTGELFF. The genes are TRBV10-3 and TRBJ2-2; D is possibly TRBD1 (5 bases). The germline V gene has CDR1 ENHRY and CDR2 SYGVKD. V was clipped by 7 bases and J by 1 base, with 7 bases between them. This CDR3 is built from 13 residues.